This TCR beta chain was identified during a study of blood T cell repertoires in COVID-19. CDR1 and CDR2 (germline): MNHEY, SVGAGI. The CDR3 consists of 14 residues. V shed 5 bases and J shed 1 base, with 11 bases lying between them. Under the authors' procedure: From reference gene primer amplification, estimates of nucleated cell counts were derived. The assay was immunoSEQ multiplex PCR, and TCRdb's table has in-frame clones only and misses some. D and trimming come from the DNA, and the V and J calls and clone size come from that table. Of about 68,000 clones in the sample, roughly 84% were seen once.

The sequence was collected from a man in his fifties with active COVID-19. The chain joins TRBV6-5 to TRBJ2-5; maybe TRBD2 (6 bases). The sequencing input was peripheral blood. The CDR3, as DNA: TGTGCCAGCAGTCGTCGGGGACTCCAAGAGACCCAGTACTTC. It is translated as CASSRRGLQETQYF.